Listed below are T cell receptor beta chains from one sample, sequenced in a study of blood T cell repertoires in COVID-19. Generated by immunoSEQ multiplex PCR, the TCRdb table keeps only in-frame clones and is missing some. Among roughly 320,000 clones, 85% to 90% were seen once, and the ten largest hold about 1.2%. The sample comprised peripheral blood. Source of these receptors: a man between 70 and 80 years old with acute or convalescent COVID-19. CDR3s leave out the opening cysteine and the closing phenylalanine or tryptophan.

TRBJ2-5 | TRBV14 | ASSQDRLAGLETQY
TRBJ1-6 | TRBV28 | ASSYPGLSTYNSPLH
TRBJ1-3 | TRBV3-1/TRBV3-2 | ASSPSGRLSGNTIY
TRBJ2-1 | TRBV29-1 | SGEGAYNEQF
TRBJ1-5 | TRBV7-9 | ASSLSGGDQPQH
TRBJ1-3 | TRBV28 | ASSGTGEGNTIY
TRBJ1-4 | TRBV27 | ASRSQGAFNEKLF
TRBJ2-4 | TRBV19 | ASSTGTVYGRSKNIQY
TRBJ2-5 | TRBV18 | ASSPLPTGEGETQY
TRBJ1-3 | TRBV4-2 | ASSQDRNSRNTIY
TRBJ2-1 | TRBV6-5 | ASRGTSYNEQF
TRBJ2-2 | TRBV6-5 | ASSLDSNTGELF
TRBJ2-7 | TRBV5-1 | ASSLGQAAYEQY
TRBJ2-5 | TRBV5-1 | ASSWTGGTETQY
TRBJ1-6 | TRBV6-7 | ASSYLGAGDSPLH
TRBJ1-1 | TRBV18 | ASSPRDRDTEAF
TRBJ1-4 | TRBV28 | ASSFPGLYNEKLF
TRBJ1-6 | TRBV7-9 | ASSPRQLGNSPLH
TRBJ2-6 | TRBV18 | ASSPYSGTDIPGANVLT
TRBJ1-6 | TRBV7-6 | ASSLEPGQSVGAGANSPLH
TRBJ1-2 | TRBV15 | ATSRDRSTITNYGYT
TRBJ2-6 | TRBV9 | ASSAGDGSGANVLT
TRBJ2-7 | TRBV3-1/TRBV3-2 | ASGSGGSAEQY
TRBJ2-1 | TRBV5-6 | ASSLGQGVSNEQF
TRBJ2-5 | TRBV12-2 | ASRLDAVSTQY
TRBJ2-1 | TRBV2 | ASRTGTSGSYNEQF
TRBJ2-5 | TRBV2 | ASNTGTGEETQY
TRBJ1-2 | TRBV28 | ASSDTVGYT
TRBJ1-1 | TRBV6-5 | ASSPKPGNTEAF
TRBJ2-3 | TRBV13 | ASSPPASGPTDTQY
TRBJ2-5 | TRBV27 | ASSFSSGGTQY
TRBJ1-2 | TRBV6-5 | ASSQQGAYYGYT
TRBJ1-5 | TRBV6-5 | ASGTGFYQPQH
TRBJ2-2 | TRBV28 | ASSPISRVTGELF
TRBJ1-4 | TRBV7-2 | ASSFQGTGEKLF
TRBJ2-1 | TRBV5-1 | ASSVQGGSYNEQF
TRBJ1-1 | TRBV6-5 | ASSSAGQGNTEAF
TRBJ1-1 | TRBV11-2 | ASSPGQGRTEAF
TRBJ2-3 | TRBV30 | ACAGGDTQY
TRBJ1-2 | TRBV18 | ASSEPGQGPTNYGYT
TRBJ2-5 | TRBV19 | ASSMFVGTGGETQY
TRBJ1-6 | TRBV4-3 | ASSKGQTNSPLH
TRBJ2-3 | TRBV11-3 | ASSFGPGRGTDTQY
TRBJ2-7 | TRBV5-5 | ASTYWDSPYEQY